The rows below give T cell receptor beta chains drawn from one sample of a study of CD8+ T cells in alopecia areata. Sequencing was performed with immunoSEQ multiplex PCR; in TCRdb, only in-frame clones are kept and a portion is missing. This table has 100,000 to 150,000 clones, 58% appearing once. The sample in question was CD4+ T cells sorted from blood, obtained at week 0. Receptor source: a human donor with alopecia areata. CDR3s leave out the opening cysteine and the closing phenylalanine or tryptophan.

j_call	v_call	cdr3_aa
TRBJ2-3	TRBV4-3	ASSRKISGGVTDTQY
TRBJ2-7	TRBV5-6	ASTHDGSTYEQY
TRBJ2-7	TRBV27	ASSLIFSAEQY
TRBJ2-5	TRBV28	ASSLRGQGAEEY
TRBJ1-1	TRBV19	ASNRGTILNTEAF
TRBJ1-1	TRBV5-1	ASFARADTEAF
TRBJ2-1	TRBV2	ASSLSISNEQF
TRBJ2-3	TRBV5-1	ASSLVPSDTQY
TRBJ2-2	TRBV9	ASSVLRGDTGELF
TRBJ2-6	TRBV4-3	ASSQEPGGSGANVLT
TRBJ2-1	TRBV6-1	ASIDRVSYNEQF
TRBJ1-1	TRBV10-3	AISGTANTEAF
TRBJ1-6	TRBV5-4	ASSLDRGYNSPLH
TRBJ1-2	TRBV6-5	ASSYSVGGNYGYT
TRBJ1-5	TRBV28	ASSYQGRGDQPQH
TRBJ2-3	TRBV30	AWSVTGRTDTQY
TRBJ2-3	TRBV7-2	ASSLGGLSSTDTQY
TRBJ2-5	TRBV9	ASSVGGGHLETQY
TRBJ2-2	TRBV27	ASMTGLGTGELF
TRBJ2-2	TRBV4-1	ASSQRATGETGELF
TRBJ2-5	TRBV7-2	ASSLVIGSEETQY
TRBJ1-1	TRBV29-1	SVFRGSWFGTEAF
TRBJ2-7	TRBV7-2	ASRSTLGAEQY
TRBJ1-3	TRBV5-1	ASGQGPSSGNTIY
TRBJ1-1	TRBV2	ASSWDRWATEAF
TRBJ2-5	TRBV5-1	ASSLAEEGETQY
TRBJ2-2	TRBV9	ASSHRQGFTGELF
TRBJ2-7	TRBV7-2	ASSLARHEQY
TRBJ1-5	TRBV6-1	ASSEDWLGGNQPQH
TRBJ2-5	TRBV28	ASRGLAGVGETQY
TRBJ1-4	TRBV7-6	ASSLSNDRSEKLF
TRBJ1-2	TRBV20-1	SARSSYGYT
TRBJ2-2	TRBV30	AWSEGLSAGELF
TRBJ2-7	TRBV27	ASSPWTAFRYEQY
TRBJ2-7	TRBV5-5	ASSLASGDVYEQY
TRBJ2-2	TRBV7-9	ASSSSGGPDTGELF
TRBJ1-1	TRBV5-6	ASSVGRRNTEAF
TRBJ2-6	TRBV19	ASSMSGQGVSGANVLT
TRBJ2-3	TRBV7-3	ASSLAGGSSDTQY
TRBJ1-4	TRBV7-6	ASSLARGVRNEKLF
TRBJ1-1	TRBV9	ASSVWDRGREAF
TRBJ2-3	TRBV20-1	SASPGDTQY
TRBJ2-1	TRBV29-1	SVENFYYNEQF
TRBJ1-1	TRBV18	ASSPVDRVGTEAF